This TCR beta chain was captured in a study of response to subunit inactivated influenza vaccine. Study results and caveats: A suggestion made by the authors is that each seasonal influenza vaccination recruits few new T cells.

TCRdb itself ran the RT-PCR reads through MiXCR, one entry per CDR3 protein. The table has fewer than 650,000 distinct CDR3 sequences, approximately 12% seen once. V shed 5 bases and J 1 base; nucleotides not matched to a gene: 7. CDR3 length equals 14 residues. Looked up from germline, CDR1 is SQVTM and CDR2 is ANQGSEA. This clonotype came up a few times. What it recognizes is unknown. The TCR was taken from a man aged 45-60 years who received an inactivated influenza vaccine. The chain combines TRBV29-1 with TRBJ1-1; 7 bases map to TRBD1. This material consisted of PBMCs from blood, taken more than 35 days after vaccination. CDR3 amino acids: CSVQDRGPNTEAFF. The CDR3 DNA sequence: TGCAGCGTTCAGGATAGGGGGCCGAACACTGAAGCTTTCTTT.